These 10 T cell receptor beta chains originate from one sample sequenced in a study of a mutant IDH1 vaccine in newly diagnosed glioma. The protocol was immunoSEQ multiplex PCR, while the TCRdb copy is restricted to in-frame clones and leaves out a portion. The repertoire holds approximately 58,000 clones, with over 80% as singletons. Their antigen targets remain unknown. The sample's time point: week 47, end of study. Vaccination comprised doses that each held 300 ug of mutant IDH1 20-mer peptide, plus topical imiquimod. Here the sequenced sample was PBMCs, taken from a glioma patient whose treatment included an IDH1 peptide vaccine. These receptors all stem from a man under 40 with glioma.

The chain is built from TRBV2 and TRBJ2-7; D might be TRBD2 (5 bases). This CDR3 has 13 amino acids. Germline V lookup: CDR1 SNHLY, CDR2 FYNNEI. The V gene lost 9 bases and the J gene lost 3 bases, with 15 bases spanning the gap. The CDR3 sequence: CASRRSGDYEQYF. CDR3 in DNA: TGTGCCAGTCGCAGGTCCGGGGACTACGAGCAGTACTTC.

The chain uses TRBV30 and TRBJ2-3, with 10 bases identical to TRBD1. This CDR3 region has 18 residues. Germline-derived CDR1 and CDR2 are GTSNPN and SVGIG (reference sequence). V shed 3 bases and J 2 bases; nucleotides not matched to a gene: 14. CDR3 coding DNA: TGTGCCTGGAGCGATGACAGGGGGCCTAACTCGGACACAGATACGCAGTATTTT. Translated: CAWSDDRGPNSDTDTQYF. The whole variable domain, filled in from reference TRBV30 and TRBJ2-3, reads SQTIHQWPATLVQPVGSPLSLECTVEGTSNPNLYWYRQAAGRGLQLLFYSVGIGQISSEVPQNLSASRPQDRQFILSSKKLLLSDSGFYLCAWSDDRGPNSDTDTQYFGPGTRLTVL.

CDR3 nucleotides: TGTGCCAGTAGTATCGGCGGGTGGGGCTACACCTTC. Translation: CASSIGGWGYTF. This chain connects TRBV19 to TRBJ1-2; D remains unclear. The CDR3 contains 12 residues. Trimming pared 3 bases from V and 8 bases from J, leaving 10 bases between. CDR1 is LNHDA, CDR2 SQIVND, per germline (reference sequence). Complete variable domain (other parts from reference TRBV19 and TRBJ1-2): DGGITQSPKYLFRKEGQNVTLSCEQNLNHDAMYWYRQDPGQGLRLIYYSQIVNDFQKGDIAEGYSVSREKKESFPLTVTSAQKNPTAFYLCASSIGGWGYTFGSGTRLTVV.

With respect to this clone: Its ends do not fully match the called genes, so a read error is possible. This chain uses TRBV10-3 with TRBJ1-2; 9 bases map to TRBD1. Germline values: CDR1 ENHRY, CDR2 SYGVKD. CDR3 length: 16 amino acids. CDR3 sequence (DNA): TGTGCCACCAGTGACAGGGGGGCTATTAATAACTATGGCTACACCTTC. Protein product: CATSDRGAINNYGYTF.

This chain uses TRBV6-6 with TRBJ2-7; weak D call: TRBD1 (6 bases). The germline V gene has CDR1 MNHNY and CDR2 SVGAGI (reference sequence). Between the trimmed V and J ends, which lost 5 bases and 7 bases, there was a span of 15 bases. CDR3 length equals 13 residues. The CDR3 loop is CASSHDRLGEQYF. The CDR3 DNA follows: TGTGCCAGCAGTCACGACAGGTTAGGGGAGCAGTACTTC.

This chain joins TRBV10-1 and TRBJ2-7, with 7 bases identical to TRBD2. CDR3 length equals 13 residues. Per the germline V gene, CDR1 is WNHNN and CDR2 is SYGVQD (reference sequence). J gave up 3 bases and V 3 bases, and 2 bases lay outside the gene matches. CDR3 protein: CASSDSGGYEQYF. CDR3 bases: TGCGCCAGCAGTGATTCGGGGGGCTACGAGCAGTACTTC.

The rearrangement joins TRBV18 to TRBJ1-2; D gene ambiguous. Germline V gene data show CDR1 as KGHSH and CDR2 as LQKENI. The length of the CDR3 is 14 residues. The V gene lost 9 bases and the J gene lost 0 bases, with 14 bases spanning the gap. The CDR3 DNA reads TGTGCCAGTGTCATGGAGAAAACTAACTATGGCTACACCTTC. Protein sequence: CASVMEKTNYGYTF.

This sequence joins TRBV15 and TRBJ1-2; D may be TRBD1 (5 bases). The CDR3 has 14 residues. CDR1 and CDR2 from the germline V gene are LNHNV and YYDKDF (reference sequence). V lost 0 bases and J 0 bases, leaving 5 bases between the germline ends. CDR3 residues: CATSRETANYGYTF. The CDR3 nucleotides read TGTGCCACCAGCAGAGAGACAGCTAACTATGGCTACACCTTC.

The chain joins TRBV11-2 to TRBJ2-5; 8 nucleotides match TRBD2. The germline gives CDR1 SGHAT, CDR2 FQNNGV. This CDR3 is 16 amino acids long. The trim removed 1 base at V and 0 bases at J, leaving 4 bases unmatched. CDR3 coding DNA: TGTGCCAGCAGCTTAGGAACTAGCGGATACCAAGAGACCCAGTACTTC. Protein: CASSLGTSGYQETQYF.

CDR3 sequence reads: CASSLGHLYGYTF. CDR3 nucleotides: TGTGCCAGTAGCCTCGGACACCTCTATGGCTACACCTTC. This chain links TRBV19 with TRBJ1-2, with D possibly TRBD1 on 5 matching bases. Per the germline V gene, CDR1 is LNHDA and CDR2 is SQIVND (reference sequence). V was pared by 6 bases and J by 4 bases, with 12 bases between. This CDR3 region has 13 residues. Full variable domain (outside the CDR3, taken from reference TRBV19 and TRBJ1-2): DGGITQSPKYLFRKEGQNVTLSCEQNLNHDAMYWYRQDPGQGLRLIYYSQIVNDFQKGDIAEGYSVSREKKESFPLTVTSAQKNPTAFYLCASSLGHLYGYTFGSGTRLTVV.